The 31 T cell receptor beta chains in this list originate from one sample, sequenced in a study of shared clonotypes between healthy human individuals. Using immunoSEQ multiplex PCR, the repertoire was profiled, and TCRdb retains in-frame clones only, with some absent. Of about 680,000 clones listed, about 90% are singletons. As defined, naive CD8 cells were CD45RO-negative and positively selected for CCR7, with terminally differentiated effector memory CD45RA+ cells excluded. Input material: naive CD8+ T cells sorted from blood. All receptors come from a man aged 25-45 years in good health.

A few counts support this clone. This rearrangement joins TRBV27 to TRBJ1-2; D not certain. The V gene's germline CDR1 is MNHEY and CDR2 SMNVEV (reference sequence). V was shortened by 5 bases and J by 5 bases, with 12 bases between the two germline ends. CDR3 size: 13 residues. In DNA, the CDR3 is TGTGCCAGCAGTCAAAGTTGGCTTTATGGCTACACCTTC. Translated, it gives CASSQSWLYGYTF.

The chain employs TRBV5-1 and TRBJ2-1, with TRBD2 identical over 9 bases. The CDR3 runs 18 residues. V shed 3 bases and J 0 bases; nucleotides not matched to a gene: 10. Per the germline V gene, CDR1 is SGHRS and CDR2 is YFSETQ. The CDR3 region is CASSSTPSGESSYNEQFF. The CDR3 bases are TGCGCCAGCAGCTCGACGCCTAGCGGGGAGAGCTCCTACAATGAGCAGTTCTTC.

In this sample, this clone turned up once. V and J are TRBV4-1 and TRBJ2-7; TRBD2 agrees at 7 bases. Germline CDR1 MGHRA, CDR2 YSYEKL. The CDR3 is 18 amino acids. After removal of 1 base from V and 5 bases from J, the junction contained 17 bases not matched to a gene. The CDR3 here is CASSQGSATEEGLNEQYF. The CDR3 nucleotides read TGCGCCAGCAGCCAAGGCTCCGCGACAGAGGAGGGACTAAACGAGCAGTACTTC.

The CDR3 here is CASSLAVGGSLEETQYF. CDR3 bases: TGCGCCAGCAGCTTGGCCGTAGGGGGCTCGTTGGAAGAGACCCAGTACTTC. The chain joins TRBV5-1 to TRBJ2-5; 7 bases agree with TRBD1. Germline CDR1 and CDR2: SGHRS and YFSETQ. This CDR3 has 17 amino acids. The junction had 11 bases not matched to a gene; V was cut back by 0 bases and J by 3 bases.

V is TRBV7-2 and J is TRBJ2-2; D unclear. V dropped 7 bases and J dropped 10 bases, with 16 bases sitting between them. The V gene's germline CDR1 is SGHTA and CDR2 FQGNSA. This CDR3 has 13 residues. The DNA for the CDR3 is TGTGCCAGCAATAACCCGACCGATGTGGAGCTGTTTTTT. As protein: CASNNPTDVELFF. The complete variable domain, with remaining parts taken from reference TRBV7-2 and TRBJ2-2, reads GAGVSQSPSNKVTEKGKDVELRCDPISGHTALYWYRQSLGQGLEFLIYFQGNSAPDKSGLPSDRFSAERTGGSVSTLTIQRTQQEDSAVYLCASNNPTDVELFFGEGSRLTVL.

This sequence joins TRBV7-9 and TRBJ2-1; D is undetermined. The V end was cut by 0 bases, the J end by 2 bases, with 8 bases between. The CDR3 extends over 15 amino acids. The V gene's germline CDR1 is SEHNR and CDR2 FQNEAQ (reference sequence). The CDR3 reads CASSLAGTPYNEQFF. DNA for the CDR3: TGTGCCAGCAGCTTAGCGGGCACGCCCTACAATGAGCAGTTCTTC.

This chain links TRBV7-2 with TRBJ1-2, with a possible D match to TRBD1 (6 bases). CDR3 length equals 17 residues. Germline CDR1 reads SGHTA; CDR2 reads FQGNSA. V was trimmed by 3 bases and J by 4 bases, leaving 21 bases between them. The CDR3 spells CASSLSTGSTYLYGYTF. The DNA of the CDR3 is TGTGCCAGCAGCTTGTCGACAGGATCCACTTATCTCTATGGCTACACCTTC.

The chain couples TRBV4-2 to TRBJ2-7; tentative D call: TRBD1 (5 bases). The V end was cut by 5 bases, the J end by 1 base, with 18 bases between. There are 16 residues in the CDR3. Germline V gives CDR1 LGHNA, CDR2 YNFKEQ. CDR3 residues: CASSLAQQGGSYEQYF. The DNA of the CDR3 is TGTGCCAGCAGCTTGGCCCAGCAGGGTGGGTCCTACGAGCAGTACTTC.

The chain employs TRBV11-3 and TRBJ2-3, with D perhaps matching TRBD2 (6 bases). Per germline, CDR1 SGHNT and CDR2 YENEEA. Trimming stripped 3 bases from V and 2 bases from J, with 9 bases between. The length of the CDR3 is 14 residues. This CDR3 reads CASSFRGITDTQYF. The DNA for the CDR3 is TGTGCCAGCAGCTTCCGGGGGATCACAGATACGCAGTATTTT.

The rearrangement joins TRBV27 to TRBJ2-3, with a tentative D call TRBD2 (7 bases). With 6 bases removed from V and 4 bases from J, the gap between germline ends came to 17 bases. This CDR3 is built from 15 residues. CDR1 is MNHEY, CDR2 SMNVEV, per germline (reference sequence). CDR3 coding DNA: TGTGCCAGCAGAACGCTGGGGGGGCCCCCAGATACGCAGTATTTT. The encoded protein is CASRTLGGPPDTQYF.

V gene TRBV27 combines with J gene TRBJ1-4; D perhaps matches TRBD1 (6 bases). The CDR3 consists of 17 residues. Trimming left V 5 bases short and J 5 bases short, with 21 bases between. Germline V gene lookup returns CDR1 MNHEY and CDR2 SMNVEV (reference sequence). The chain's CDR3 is CASSLNGGGRWNEKLFF. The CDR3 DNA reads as TGTGCCAGCAGTCTCAATGGGGGCGGTCGGTGGAATGAAAAACTGTTTTTT.

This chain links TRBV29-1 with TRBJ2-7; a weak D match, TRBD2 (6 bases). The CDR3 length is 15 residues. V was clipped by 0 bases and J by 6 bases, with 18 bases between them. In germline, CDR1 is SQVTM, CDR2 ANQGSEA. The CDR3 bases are TGCAGCGTTGAAGATAGGCAGCGGGCCAGCGGCGAGCAGTACTTC. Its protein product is CSVEDRQRASGEQYF.

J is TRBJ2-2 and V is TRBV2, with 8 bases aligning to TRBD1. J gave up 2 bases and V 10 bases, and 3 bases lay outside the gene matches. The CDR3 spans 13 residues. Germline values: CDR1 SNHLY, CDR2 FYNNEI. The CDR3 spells CATTGGNTGELFF. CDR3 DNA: TGTGCCACAACAGGGGGTAACACCGGGGAGCTGTTTTTT.

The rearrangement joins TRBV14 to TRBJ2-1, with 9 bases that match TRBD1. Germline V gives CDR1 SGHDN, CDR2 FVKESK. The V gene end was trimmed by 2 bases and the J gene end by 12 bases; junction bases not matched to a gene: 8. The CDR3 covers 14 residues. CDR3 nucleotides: TGTGCCAGCAGCCAAACCAGGACAGGGGTTGGGCAGTTCTTC. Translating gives CASSQTRTGVGQFF.

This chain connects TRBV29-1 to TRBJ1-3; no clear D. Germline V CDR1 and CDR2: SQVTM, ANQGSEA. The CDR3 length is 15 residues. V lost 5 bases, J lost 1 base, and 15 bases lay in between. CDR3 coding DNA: TGCAGCGTTACCCAGTGGGGAGTTTCTGGAAACACCATATATTTT. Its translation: CSVTQWGVSGNTIYF.

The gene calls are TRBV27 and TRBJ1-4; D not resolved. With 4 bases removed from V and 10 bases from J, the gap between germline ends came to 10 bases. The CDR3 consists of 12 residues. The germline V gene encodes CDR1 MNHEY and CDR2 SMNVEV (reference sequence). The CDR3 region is CASSSTEGKLFF. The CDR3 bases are TGTGCCAGCAGTTCGACGGAAGGAAAACTGTTTTTT.

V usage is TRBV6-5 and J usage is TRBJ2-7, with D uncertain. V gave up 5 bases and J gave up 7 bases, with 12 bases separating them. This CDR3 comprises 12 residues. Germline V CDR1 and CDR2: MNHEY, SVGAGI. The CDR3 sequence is CASSPSGVEQYF. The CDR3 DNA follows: TGTGCCAGCAGTCCCTCTGGTGTAGAGCAGTACTTC.

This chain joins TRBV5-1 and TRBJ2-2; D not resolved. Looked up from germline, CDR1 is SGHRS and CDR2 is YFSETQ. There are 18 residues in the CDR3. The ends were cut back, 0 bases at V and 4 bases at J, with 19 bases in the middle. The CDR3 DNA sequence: TGCGCCAGCAGCTTGGCGGAGAATACGGCTCATGTCACCGGGGAGCTGTTTTTT. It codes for CASSLAENTAHVTGELFF.

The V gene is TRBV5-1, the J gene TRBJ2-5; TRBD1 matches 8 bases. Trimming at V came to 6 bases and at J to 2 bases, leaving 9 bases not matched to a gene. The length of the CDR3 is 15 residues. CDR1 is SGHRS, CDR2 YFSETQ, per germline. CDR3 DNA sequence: TGCGCCAGCAACCTCCGGGACAGGATACAAGAGACCCAGTACTTC. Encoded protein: CASNLRDRIQETQYF.

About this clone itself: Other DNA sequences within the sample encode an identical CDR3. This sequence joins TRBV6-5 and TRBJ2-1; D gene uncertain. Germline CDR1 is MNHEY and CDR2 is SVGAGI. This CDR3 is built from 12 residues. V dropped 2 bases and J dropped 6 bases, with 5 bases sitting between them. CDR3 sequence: CASSYAGNEQFF. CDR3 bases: TGTGCCAGCAGTTACGCAGGCAATGAGCAGTTCTTC.

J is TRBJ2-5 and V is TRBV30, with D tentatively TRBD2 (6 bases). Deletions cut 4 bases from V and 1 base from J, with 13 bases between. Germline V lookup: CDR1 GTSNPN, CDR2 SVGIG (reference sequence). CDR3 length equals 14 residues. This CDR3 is CAWITGGTQETQYF. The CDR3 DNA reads TGTGCCTGGATTACGGGCGGGACCCAAGAGACCCAGTACTTC. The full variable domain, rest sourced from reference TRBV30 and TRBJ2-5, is SQTIHQWPATLVQPVGSPLSLECTVEGTSNPNLYWYRQAAGRGLQLLFYSVGIGQISSEVPQNLSASRPQDRQFILSSKKLLLSDSGFYLCAWITGGTQETQYFGPGTRLLVL.

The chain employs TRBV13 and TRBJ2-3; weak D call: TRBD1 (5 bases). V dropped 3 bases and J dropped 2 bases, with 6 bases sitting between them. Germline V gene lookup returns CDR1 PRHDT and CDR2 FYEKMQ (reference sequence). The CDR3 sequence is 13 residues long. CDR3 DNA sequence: TGTGCCAGCAGCTTGGACATCACAGATACGCAGTATTTT. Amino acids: CASSLDITDTQYF.

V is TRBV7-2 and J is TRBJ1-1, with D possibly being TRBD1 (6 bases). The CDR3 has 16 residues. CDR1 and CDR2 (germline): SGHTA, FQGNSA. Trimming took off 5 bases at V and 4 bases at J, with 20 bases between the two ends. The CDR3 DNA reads TGTGCCAGCAGCGGGGGCTCAGGAGTTATTGGCACTGAAGCTTTCTTT. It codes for CASSGGSGVIGTEAFF.

The CDR3 DNA reads as TGCAGCGTTGAAGAGGGGACCGACTACGAGCAGTACTTC. Its translation is CSVEEGTDYEQYF. The chain recombines TRBV29-1 with TRBJ2-7, with D perhaps TRBD1 or TRBD2 (5 bases each). The CDR3 covers 13 residues. Germline V lookup: CDR1 SQVTM, CDR2 ANQGSEA. V dropped 0 bases and J dropped 3 bases, with 9 bases sitting between them.

Here the CDR3 reads CSVEFDTQYF. In DNA form, the CDR3 reads TGCAGCGTTGAGTTCGATACGCAGTATTTT. This chain connects TRBV29-1 to TRBJ2-3; unclear D gene. Germline loops: CDR1 SQVTM, CDR2 ANQGSEA. Trimming removed 3 bases at V and 6 bases at J, with 4 bases between. The CDR3 totals 10 residues.

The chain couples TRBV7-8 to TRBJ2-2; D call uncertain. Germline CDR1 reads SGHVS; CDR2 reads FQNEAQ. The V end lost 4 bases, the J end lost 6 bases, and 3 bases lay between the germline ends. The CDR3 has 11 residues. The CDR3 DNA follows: TGTGCCAGCAGCTCCCCCGGGGAGCTGTTTTTT. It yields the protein CASSSPGELFF.

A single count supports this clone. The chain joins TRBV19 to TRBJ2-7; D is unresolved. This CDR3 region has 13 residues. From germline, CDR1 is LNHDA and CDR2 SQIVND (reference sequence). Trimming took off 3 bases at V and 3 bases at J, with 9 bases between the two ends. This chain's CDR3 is CASSIVSGYEQYF. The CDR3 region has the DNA TGTGCCAGTAGTATCGTTTCCGGCTACGAGCAGTACTTC.

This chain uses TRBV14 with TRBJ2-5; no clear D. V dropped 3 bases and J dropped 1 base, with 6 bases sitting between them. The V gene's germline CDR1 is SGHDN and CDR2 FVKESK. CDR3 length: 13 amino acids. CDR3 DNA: TGTGCCAGCAGCCAGATCCTCCAAGAGACCCAGTACTTC. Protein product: CASSQILQETQYF.

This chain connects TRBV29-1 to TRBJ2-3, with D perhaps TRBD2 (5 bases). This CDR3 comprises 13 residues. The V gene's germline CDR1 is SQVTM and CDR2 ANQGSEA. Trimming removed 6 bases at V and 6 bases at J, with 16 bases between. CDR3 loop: CSVTPLTGDTQYF. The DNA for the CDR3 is TGCAGCGTCACCCCGTTAACGGGGGATACGCAGTATTTT.

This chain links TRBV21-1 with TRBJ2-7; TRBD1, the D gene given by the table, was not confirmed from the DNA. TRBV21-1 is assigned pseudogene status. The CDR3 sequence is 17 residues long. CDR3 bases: TGTGCCAGCAGCACCATGGAGAGGGACAGGGATGCGTACGAGCAGTACTTC. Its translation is CASSTMERDRDAYEQYF.

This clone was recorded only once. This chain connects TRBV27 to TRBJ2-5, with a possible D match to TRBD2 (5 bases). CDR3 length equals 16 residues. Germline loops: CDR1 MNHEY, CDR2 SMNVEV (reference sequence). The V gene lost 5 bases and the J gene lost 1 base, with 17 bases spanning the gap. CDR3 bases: TGTGCCAGCAGTCTCGTAGGCGGGCGATCCCAAGAGACCCAGTACTTC. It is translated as CASSLVGGRSQETQYF.